One TCR beta chain is described in this entry. The authors' processing: Scientists estimated how many nucleated cells there were by amplifying reference gene primers. Assay used: immunoSEQ multiplex PCR; TCRdb lists only in-frame clones, some missing. V, J and clone size are those of that table, while D and trimming were read from the DNA. The data hold a few hundred thousand clones, with 65% to 85% observed a single time. The CDR3 consists of 16 residues. Germline CDR1 LGHDT, CDR2 YNNKEL (reference sequence). Trimming cost V 0 bases and J 5 bases, with 16 bases left between them. The data are from a study of blood T cell repertoires in COVID-19. The wider study: Nucleic acid was either cDNA or gDNA, and it came from T cells, B-cell-depleted T cells, or PBMCs.

The genes are TRBV3-1 (or the pseudogene TRBV3-2) and TRBJ1-1; no firm D call. The sequenced sample was peripheral blood. The sequence derives from a woman of 80 years or more with acute or convalescent COVID-19. CDR3: CASSQDLLLRRTEAFF. The CDR3 DNA reads as TGTGCCAGCAGCCAAGATCTTTTGTTGCGGCGGACTGAAGCTTTCTTT.